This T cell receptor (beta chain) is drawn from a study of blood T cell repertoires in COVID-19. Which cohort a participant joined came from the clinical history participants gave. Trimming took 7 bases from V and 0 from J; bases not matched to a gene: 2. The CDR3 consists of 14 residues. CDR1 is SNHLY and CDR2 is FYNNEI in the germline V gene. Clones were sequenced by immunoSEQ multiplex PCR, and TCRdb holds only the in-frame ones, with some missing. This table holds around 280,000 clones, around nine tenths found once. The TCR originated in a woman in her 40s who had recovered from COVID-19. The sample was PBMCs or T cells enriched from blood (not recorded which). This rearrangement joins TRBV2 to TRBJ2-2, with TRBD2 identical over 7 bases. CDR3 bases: TGTGCCAGCATGAGCGGGGCGAACACCGGGGAGCTGTTTTTT. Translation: CASMSGANTGELFF. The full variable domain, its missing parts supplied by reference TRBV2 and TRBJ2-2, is EPEVTQTPSHQVTQMGQEVILRCVPISNHLYFYWYRQILGQKVEFLVSFYNNEISEKSEIFDDQFSVERPDGSNFTLKIRSTKLEDSAMYFCASMSGANTGELFFGEGSRLTVL.